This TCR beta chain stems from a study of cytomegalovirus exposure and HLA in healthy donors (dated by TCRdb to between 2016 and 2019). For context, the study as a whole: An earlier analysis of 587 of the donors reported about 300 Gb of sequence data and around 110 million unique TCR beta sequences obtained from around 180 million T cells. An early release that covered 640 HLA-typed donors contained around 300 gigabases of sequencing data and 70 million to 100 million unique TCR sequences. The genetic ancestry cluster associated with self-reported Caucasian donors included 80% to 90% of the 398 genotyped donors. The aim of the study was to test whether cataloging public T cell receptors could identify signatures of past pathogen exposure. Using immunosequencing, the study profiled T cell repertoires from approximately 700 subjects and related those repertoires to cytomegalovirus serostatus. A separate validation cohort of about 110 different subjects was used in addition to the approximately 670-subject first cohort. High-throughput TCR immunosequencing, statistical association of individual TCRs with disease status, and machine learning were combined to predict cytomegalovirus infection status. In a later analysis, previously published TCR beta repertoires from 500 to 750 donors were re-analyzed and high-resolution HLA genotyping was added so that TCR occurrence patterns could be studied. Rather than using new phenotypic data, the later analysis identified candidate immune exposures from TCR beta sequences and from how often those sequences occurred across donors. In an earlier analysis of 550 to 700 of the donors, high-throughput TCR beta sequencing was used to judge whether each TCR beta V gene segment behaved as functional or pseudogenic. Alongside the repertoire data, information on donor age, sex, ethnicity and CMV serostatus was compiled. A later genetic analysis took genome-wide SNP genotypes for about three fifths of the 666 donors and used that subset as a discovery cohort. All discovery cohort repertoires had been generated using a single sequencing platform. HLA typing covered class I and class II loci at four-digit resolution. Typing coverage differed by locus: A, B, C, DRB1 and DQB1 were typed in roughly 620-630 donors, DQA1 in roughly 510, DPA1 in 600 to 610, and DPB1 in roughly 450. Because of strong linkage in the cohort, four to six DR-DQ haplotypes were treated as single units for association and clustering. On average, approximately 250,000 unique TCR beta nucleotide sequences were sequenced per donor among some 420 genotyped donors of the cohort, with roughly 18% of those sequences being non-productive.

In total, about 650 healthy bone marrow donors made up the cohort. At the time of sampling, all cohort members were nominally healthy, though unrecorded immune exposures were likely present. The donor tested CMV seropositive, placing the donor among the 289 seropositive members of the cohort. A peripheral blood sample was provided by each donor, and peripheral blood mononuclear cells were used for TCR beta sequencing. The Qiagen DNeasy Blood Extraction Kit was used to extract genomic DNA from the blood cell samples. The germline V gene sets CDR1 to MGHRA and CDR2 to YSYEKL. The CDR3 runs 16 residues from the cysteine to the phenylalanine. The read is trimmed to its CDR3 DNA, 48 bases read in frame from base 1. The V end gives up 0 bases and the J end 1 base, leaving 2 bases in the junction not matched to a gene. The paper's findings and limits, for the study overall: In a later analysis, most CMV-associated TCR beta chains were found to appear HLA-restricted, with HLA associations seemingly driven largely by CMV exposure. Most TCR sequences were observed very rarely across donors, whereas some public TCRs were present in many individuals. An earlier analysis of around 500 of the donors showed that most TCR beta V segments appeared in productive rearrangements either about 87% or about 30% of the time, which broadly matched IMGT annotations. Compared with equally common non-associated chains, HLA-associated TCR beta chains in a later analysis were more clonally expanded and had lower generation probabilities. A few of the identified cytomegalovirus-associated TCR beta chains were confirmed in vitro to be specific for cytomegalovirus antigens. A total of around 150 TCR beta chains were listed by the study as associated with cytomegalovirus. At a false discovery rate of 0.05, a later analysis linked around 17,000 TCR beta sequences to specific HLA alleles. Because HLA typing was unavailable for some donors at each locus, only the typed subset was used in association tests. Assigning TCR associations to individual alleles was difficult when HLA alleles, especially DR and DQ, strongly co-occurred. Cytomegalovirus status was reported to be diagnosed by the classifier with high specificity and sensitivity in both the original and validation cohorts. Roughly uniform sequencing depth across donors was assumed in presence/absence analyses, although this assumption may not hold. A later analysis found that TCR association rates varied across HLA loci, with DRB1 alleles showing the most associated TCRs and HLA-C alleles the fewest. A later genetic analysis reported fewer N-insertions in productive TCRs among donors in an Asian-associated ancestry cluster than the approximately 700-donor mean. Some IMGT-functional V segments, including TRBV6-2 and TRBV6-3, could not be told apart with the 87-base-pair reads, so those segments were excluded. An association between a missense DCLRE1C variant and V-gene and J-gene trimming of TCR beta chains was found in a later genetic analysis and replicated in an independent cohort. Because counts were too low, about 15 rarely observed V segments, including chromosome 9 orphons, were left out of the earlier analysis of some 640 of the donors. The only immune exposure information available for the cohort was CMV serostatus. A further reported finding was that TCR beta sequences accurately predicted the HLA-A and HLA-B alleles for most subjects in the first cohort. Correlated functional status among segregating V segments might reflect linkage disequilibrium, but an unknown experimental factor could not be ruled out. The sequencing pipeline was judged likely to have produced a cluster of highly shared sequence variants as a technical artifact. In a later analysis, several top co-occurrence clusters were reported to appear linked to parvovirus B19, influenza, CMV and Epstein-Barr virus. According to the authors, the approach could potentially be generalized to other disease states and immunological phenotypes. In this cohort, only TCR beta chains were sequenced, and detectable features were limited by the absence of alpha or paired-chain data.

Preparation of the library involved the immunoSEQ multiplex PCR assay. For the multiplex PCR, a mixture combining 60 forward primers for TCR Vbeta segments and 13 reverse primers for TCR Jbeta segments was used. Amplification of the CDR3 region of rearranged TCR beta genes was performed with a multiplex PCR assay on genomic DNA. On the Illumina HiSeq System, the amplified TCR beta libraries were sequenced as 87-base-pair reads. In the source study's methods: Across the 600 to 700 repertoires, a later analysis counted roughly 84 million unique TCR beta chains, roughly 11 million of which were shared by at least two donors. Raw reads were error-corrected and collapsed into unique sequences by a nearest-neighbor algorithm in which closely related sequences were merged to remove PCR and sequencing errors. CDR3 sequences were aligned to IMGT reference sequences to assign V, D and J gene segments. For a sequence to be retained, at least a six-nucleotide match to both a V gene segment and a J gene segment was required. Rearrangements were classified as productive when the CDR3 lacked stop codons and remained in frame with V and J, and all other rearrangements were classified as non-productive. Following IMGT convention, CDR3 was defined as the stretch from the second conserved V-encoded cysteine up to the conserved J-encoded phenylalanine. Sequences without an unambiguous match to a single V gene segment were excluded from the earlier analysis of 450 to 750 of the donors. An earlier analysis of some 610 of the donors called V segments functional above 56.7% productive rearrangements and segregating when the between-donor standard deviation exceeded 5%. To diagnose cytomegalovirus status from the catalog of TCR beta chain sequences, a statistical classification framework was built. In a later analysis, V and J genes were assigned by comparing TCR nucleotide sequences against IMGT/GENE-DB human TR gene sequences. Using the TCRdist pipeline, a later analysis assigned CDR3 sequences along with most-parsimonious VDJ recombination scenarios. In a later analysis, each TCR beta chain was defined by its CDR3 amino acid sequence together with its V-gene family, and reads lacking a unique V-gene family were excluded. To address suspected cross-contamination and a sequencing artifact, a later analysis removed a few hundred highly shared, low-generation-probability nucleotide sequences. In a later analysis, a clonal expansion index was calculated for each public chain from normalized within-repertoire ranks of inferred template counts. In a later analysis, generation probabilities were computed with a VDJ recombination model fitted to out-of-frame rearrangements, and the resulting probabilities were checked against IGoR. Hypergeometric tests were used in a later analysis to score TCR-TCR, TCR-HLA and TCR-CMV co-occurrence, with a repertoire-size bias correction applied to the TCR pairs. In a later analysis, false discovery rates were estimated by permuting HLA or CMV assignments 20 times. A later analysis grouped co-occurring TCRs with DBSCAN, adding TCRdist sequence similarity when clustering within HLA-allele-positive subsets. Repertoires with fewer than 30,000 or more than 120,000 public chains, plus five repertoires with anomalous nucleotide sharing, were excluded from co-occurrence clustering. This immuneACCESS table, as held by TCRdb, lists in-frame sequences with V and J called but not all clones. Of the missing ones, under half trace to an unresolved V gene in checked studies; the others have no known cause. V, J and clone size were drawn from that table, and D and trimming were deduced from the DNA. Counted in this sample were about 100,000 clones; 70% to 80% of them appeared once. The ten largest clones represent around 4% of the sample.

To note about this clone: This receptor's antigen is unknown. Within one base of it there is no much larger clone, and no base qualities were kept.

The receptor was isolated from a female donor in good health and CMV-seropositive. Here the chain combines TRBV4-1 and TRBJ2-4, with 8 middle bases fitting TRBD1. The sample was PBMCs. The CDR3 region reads CASSQDRDRAKNIQYF. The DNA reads TGCGCCAGCAGCCAAGATCGGGACAGGGCCAAAAACATTCAGTACTTC.